These 30 T cell receptor beta chains originate from one sample sequenced in a study of blood T cell repertoires in COVID-19. TCRdb's table, derived via immunoSEQ multiplex PCR, lists solely in-frame clones and lacks some. The repertoire has about 300,000 clones, 80% to 90% of them found once; the top ten carry about 1.2%. What was sequenced was peripheral blood. All receptors come from a woman aged 50 to 65 with acute or convalescent COVID-19.

The chain couples TRBV7-2 to TRBJ2-7; 7 bases match TRBD2. With V trimmed by 4 bases and J by 2 bases, 2 bases remained unmatched. CDR3 length: 13 amino acids. Germline V gives CDR1 SGHTA, CDR2 FQGNSA. The CDR3: CASSSRGAYEQYF. The CDR3 DNA reads TGTGCCAGCAGCTCCCGGGGGGCCTACGAGCAGTACTTC.

This clone appeared a single time. The chain couples TRBV7-2 to TRBJ2-5; TRBD2 might be the D (6 bases). Germline CDR1 is SGHTA and CDR2 is FQGNSA. V gave up 5 bases and J gave up 1 base, with 14 bases separating them. The CDR3 runs 15 residues. As DNA, the CDR3 is TGTGCCAGCAGCCGCCGGGACTTAACCCAAGAGACCCAGTACTTC. As protein: CASSRRDLTQETQYF.

This chain connects TRBV15 to TRBJ1-1; 10 bases are a match to TRBD1. CDR1 and CDR2 (germline): LNHNV, YYDKDF (reference sequence). Unmatched junction bases numbered 10, after V lost 5 bases and J lost 1 base. The CDR3 sequence is 17 residues long. The CDR3 DNA sequence: TGTGCCACCAGCTGGGGGGGACAGGGGTCGGGGAACACTGAAGCTTTCTTT. Translating gives CATSWGGQGSGNTEAFF.

Comment on this clone: In the same sample, other DNA sequences code for this CDR3. The CDR3 region has the DNA TGTGCCAGCAGAGACAGGGGGCGGACAGATACGCAGTATTTT. Translation gives CASRDRGRTDTQYF. The chain joins TRBV5-6 to TRBJ2-3; 10 positions match TRBD1. Looked up from germline, CDR1 is SGHDT and CDR2 is YYEEEE. After removal of 5 bases from V and 3 bases from J, the junction contained 3 bases not matched to a gene. CDR3 size: 14 residues.

This sequence joins TRBV27 and TRBJ1-6; D remains unclear. CDR1 is MNHEY, CDR2 SMNVEV, per germline (reference sequence). V dropped 0 bases and J dropped 5 bases, with 5 bases sitting between them. This CDR3 is 14 amino acids long. CDR3 DNA: TGTGCCAGCAGTTTATCTTCCGATAATTCACCCCTCCACTTT. Its protein product is CASSLSSDNSPLHF.

This clone was counted once. This rearrangement joins TRBV7-2 to TRBJ2-7, with 12 bases matching TRBD2. The CDR3 consists of 17 residues. The ends lost 3 bases at V and 6 bases at J; junction bases unmatched: 12. Germline V lookup: CDR1 SGHTA, CDR2 FQGNSA. CDR3 coding DNA: TGTGCCAGCAGCTTGCGCCTAGCGGGAGGGCCGCCGGCCGAGCAGTACTTC. It translates to CASSLRLAGGPPAEQYF. The whole variable domain, remainder taken from reference TRBV7-2 and TRBJ2-7, is GAGVSQSPSNKVTEKGKDVELRCDPISGHTALYWYRQSLGQGLEFLIYFQGNSAPDKSGLPSDRFSAERTGGSVSTLTIQRTQQEDSAVYLCASSLRLAGGPPAEQYFGPGTRLTVT.

In this sample, this clone turned up many times. The CDR3: CASSSGGEGYGYTF. Written as DNA, the CDR3 is TGTGCCAGCAGCTCCGGAGGGGAGGGCTATGGCTACACCTTC. V and J are TRBV11-2 and TRBJ1-2, with a weak D call TRBD1 (5 bases). V was trimmed by 4 bases and J by 4 bases, leaving 13 bases between them. Germline V gene data show CDR1 as SGHAT and CDR2 as FQNNGV. The CDR3 spans 14 residues.

The gene calls are TRBV5-8 and TRBJ2-5, with D unclear. Germline values: CDR1 SGHTS, CDR2 YDEGEE. V was cut by 0 bases and J by 1 base, with 4 bases left in between. The CDR3 totals 13 residues. CDR3 region: CASSLGVQETQYF. DNA for the CDR3: TGTGCCAGCAGCTTGGGAGTCCAAGAGACCCAGTACTTC.

The rearrangement uses TRBV15 and TRBJ1-3; TRBD1 aligns across 9 bases. Germline V gene data show CDR1 as LNHNV and CDR2 as YYDKDF (reference sequence). Trimming took 5 bases from V and 0 from J; bases not matched to a gene: 5. CDR3 length: 16 residues. The CDR3 here is CATSSPGQGSGNTIYF. CDR3 in DNA: TGTGCCACCAGCTCCCCGGGACAGGGCTCTGGAAACACCATATATTTT.

The chain employs TRBV7-9 and TRBJ1-4, with 10 bases that match TRBD1. The CDR3 contains 15 residues. The junction had 11 bases not matched to a gene; V was cut back by 10 bases and J by 6 bases. CDR1 is SEHNR, CDR2 FQNEAQ, per germline (reference sequence). In nucleotides, the CDR3 is TGTGCCATCCGGGACTTGACAGGGGGCGATGAAAAACTGTTTTTT. Protein sequence: CAIRDLTGGDEKLFF.

J is TRBJ1-2 and V is TRBV5-8; a possible D gene is TRBD1 (6 bases). V dropped 0 bases and J dropped 7 bases, with 16 bases sitting between them. Germline V gene data show CDR1 as SGHTS and CDR2 as YDEGEE. This CDR3 has 15 residues. CDR3 region: CASSLGVYREGGYTF. In DNA, the CDR3 is TGTGCCAGCAGCTTGGGGGTGTACAGGGAAGGTGGCTACACCTTC.

This rearrangement joins TRBV13 to TRBJ2-1; a weak D match, TRBD1 (6 bases). The CDR3 length is 17 residues. Per the germline V gene, CDR1 is PRHDT and CDR2 is FYEKMQ (reference sequence). V was pared by 3 bases and J by 8 bases, with 23 bases between. CDR3 protein: CASSFSLGQQWSHEQFF. CDR3 sequence (DNA): TGTGCCAGCAGCTTTTCCCTAGGACAGCAATGGAGCCATGAGCAGTTCTTC.

The rearrangement links TRBV2 to TRBJ2-3; TRBD2 matches 9 bases. CDR3 size: 16 residues. Germline CDR1 SNHLY, CDR2 FYNNEI. The ends lost 4 bases at V and 0 bases at J; junction bases unmatched: 5. The CDR3 protein is CASSVIAGASTDTQYF. The DNA of the CDR3 is TGTGCCAGCAGTGTTATAGCGGGGGCTAGCACAGATACGCAGTATTTT. The full variable domain, its missing parts supplied by reference TRBV2 and TRBJ2-3, is EPEVTQTPSHQVTQMGQEVILRCVPISNHLYFYWYRQILGQKVEFLVSFYNNEISEKSEIFDDQFSVERPDGSNFTLKIRSTKLEDSAMYFCASSVIAGASTDTQYFGPGTRLTVL.

This clone has a single count. The V call is TRBV4-2, the J call TRBJ1-1; 9 nucleotides agree with TRBD1. Per germline, CDR1 LGHNA and CDR2 YNFKEQ. Trimming cost V 0 bases and J 11 bases; bases outside gene matches: 10. This CDR3 is 15 amino acids long. The DNA of the CDR3 is TGTGCCAGCAGCCAAGAAGGGACAGGGACCTTGGGGGCTTTCTTT. Translated: CASSQEGTGTLGAFF.

The chain couples TRBV27 to TRBJ2-7; D may be TRBD1 (5 bases). Looked up from germline, CDR1 is MNHEY and CDR2 is SMNVEV (reference sequence). V was pared by 6 bases and J by 1 base, with 13 bases between. The CDR3 spans 14 residues. In DNA form, the CDR3 reads TGTGCCAGCAGCCCCCGACAGCCTTCCTACGAGCAGTACTTC. The encoded protein is CASSPRQPSYEQYF.

J is TRBJ2-7 and V is TRBV10-3, with 11 bases fitting TRBD2. This CDR3 comprises 15 residues. Trimming at V came to 9 bases and at J to 9 bases, leaving 16 bases not matched to a gene. From germline, CDR1 is ENHRY and CDR2 SYGVKD. The chain's CDR3 is CAMATIAGGPEGQYF. In DNA form, the CDR3 reads TGTGCCATGGCAACCATAGCGGGAGGGCCAGAGGGGCAGTACTTC.

The rearrangement joins TRBV19 to TRBJ2-3; the D is unclear. CDR1 is LNHDA and CDR2 is SQIVND in the germline V gene (reference sequence). The V end lost 4 bases, the J end lost 0 bases, and 8 bases lay between the germline ends. The CDR3 is 14 amino acids. The CDR3 is CASSNQASTDTQYF. In DNA form, the CDR3 reads TGTGCCAGTAGTAACCAGGCCAGCACAGATACGCAGTATTTT.

Only a few counts were recorded for this clone. The chain is built from TRBV7-2 and TRBJ1-2; D remains unclear. The length of the CDR3 is 13 residues. Trimming left V 7 bases short and J 5 bases short, with 14 bases between. CDR1 is SGHTA and CDR2 is FQGNSA in the germline V gene. Here the CDR3 reads CASKETDFYGYTF. DNA for the CDR3: TGTGCCAGCAAGGAGACGGATTTTTATGGCTACACCTTC.

This chain connects TRBV7-2 to TRBJ2-7; 8 bases are shared with TRBD2. V lost 7 bases and J lost 3; bases outside the gene matches: 5. CDR1 is SGHTA and CDR2 is FQGNSA in the germline V gene. This CDR3 spans 13 amino acids. The CDR3 spells CASTRSGVYEQYF. In DNA, the CDR3 is TGTGCCAGCACCCGTAGCGGGGTCTACGAGCAGTACTTC.

The chain combines TRBV18 with TRBJ2-1, with D possibly being TRBD1 (6 bases). V lost 1 base and J lost 6, with 10 bases in between. Germline-derived CDR1 and CDR2 are KGHSH and LQKENI. The length of the CDR3 is 14 residues. CDR3 bases: TGTGCCAGCTCACCACTTTTAGGGGGCAATGAGCAGTTCTTC. This sequence encodes CASSPLLGGNEQFF.

The DNA for the CDR3 is TGTGCCTGGAGAGGGAGCATACTGGACTATGGCTACACCTTC. Amino acids: CAWRGSILDYGYTF. This chain connects TRBV30 to TRBJ1-2; D remains unclear. Germline V gene sequence: CDR1 GTSNPN, CDR2 SVGIG (reference sequence). The CDR3 has 14 residues. V was clipped by 3 bases and J by 3 bases, with 14 bases between them. Using reference TRBV30 and TRBJ1-2 for the parts outside the CDR3, the full variable domain is SQTIHQWPATLVQPVGSPLSLECTVEGTSNPNLYWYRQAAGRGLQLLFYSVGIGQISSEVPQNLSASRPQDRQFILSSKKLLLSDSGFYLCAWRGSILDYGYTFGSGTRLTVV.

This clone occurred many times. The chain recombines TRBV28 with TRBJ2-7; 7 bases are a match to TRBD1. J gave up 7 bases and V 4 bases, and 10 bases lay outside the gene matches. The CDR3 runs to 14 residues. Germline V gives CDR1 MDHEN, CDR2 SYDVKM. Here the CDR3 reads CASSSELTGWEQYV. The CDR3 DNA sequence: TGTGCCAGCAGTTCCGAGTTGACAGGGTGGGAGCAGTACGTC.

The chain uses TRBV6-5 and TRBJ2-2; 10 bases fit TRBD1. The germline gives CDR1 MNHEY, CDR2 SVGAGI. V lost 6 bases, J lost 4 bases, and 2 bases stayed unmatched. CDR3 length: 14 residues. The CDR3 protein is CASRRTGGTGELFF. CDR3 in DNA: TGTGCCAGCAGGAGGACAGGGGGCACCGGGGAGCTGTTTTTT.

The V call is TRBV12-3 or TRBV12-4, the J call TRBJ1-2; no firm D call. CDR3 size: 13 residues. V was pared by 3 bases and J by 4 bases, with 9 bases between. Written as DNA, the CDR3 is TGTGCCAGCAGTTTGCATGACACCTATGGCTACACCTTC. Encoded protein: CASSLHDTYGYTF.

The chain carries TRBV7-2 and TRBJ1-5; TRBD1 might be the D (5 bases). CDR1 is SGHTA, CDR2 FQGNSA, per germline. This CDR3 is built from 13 residues. The V end lost 6 bases, the J end lost 9 bases, and 15 bases lay between the germline ends. The CDR3 reads CASSSIPQGPQHF. CDR3 nucleotides: TGTGCCAGCAGTTCTATCCCTCAGGGGCCCCAGCATTTT.

This rearrangement joins TRBV15 to TRBJ2-3; TRBD2 might be the D (6 bases). Looked up from germline, CDR1 is LNHNV and CDR2 is YYDKDF (reference sequence). Trimming removed 8 bases from V and 3 bases from J, with 18 bases in between. CDR3 length equals 15 residues. The CDR3 loop is CATGGVAGRTDTQYF. For the CDR3, the DNA is TGTGCCACCGGGGGTGTTGCGGGGCGGACAGATACGCAGTATTTT.

This clone was counted once. The rearrangement uses TRBV5-1 and TRBJ1-2, with 8 bases aligning to TRBD1. The CDR3 length is 14 residues. The germline CDR1 and CDR2 sequences are SGHRS and YFSETQ. The J segment lost 3 bases and the V segment lost 5 bases, leaving 6 bases of the junction unmatched. In DNA, the CDR3 is TGCGCCAGCAGGGACCCGGGACAGGACTATGGCTACACCTTC. Its translation is CASRDPGQDYGYTF.

The chain carries TRBV14 and TRBJ2-7; TRBD2 might be the D (6 bases). V was cut by 5 bases and J by 4 bases, with 15 bases left in between. Per the germline V gene, CDR1 is SGHDN and CDR2 is FVKESK. CDR3 size: 14 residues. CDR3: CASSFGTDYYEQYF. The CDR3, as DNA: TGTGCCAGCAGCTTCGGGACTGACTATTACGAGCAGTACTTC.

The chain carries TRBV5-8 and TRBJ2-2; D unclear. V was shortened by 0 bases and J by 7 bases, with 4 bases between the two germline ends. Germline values: CDR1 SGHTS, CDR2 YDEGEE. The length of the CDR3 is 12 residues. The CDR3: CASSLDGGELFF. Written as DNA, the CDR3 is TGTGCCAGCAGCTTGGACGGCGGGGAGCTGTTTTTT.

This clone has only one observation. The chain is built from TRBV7-2 and TRBJ1-4, with a weak D call TRBD1 (5 bases). The V gene's germline CDR1 is SGHTA and CDR2 FQGNSA. The CDR3 has 15 residues. V lost 6 bases to trimming and J lost 3 bases, with 14 bases between them. DNA for the CDR3: TGTGCCAGCAGGGTAGGGACTTCTCCTAATGAAAAACTGTTTTTT. It encodes CASRVGTSPNEKLFF.